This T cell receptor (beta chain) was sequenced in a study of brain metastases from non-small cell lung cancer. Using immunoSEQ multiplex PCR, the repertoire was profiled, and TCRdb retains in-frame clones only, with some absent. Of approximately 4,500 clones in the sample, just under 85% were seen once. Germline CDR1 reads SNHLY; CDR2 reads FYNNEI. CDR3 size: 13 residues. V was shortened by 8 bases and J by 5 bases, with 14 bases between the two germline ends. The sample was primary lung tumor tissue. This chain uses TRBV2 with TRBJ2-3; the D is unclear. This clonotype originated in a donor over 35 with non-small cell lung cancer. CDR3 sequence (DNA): TGTGCCAGCGTAGGCCAAGGGAAAGATACGCAGTATTTT. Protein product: CASVGQGKDTQYF.